Presented here are 27 T cell receptor beta chains from one specimen sequenced in a study of cytomegalovirus exposure and HLA in healthy donors. Profiling relied on immunoSEQ multiplex PCR, and the TCRdb table lists in-frame clones only, not all of them. The repertoire consists of 250,000 to 400,000 clones, with approximately 88% occurring once and the leading ten covering roughly 0.96%. The sample consisted of PBMCs. These receptors were taken from a man aged 25-45 years in good health and CMV-seronegative.

This clone was recorded once. In nucleotides, the CDR3 is TGTGCCAGCTCACAGGGGACAACAGGTAGCGGGCAGCCCCAGCATTTT. Protein: CASSQGTTGSGQPQHF. The V and J genes are TRBV18 and TRBJ1-5, with a possible D match to TRBD1 (6 bases). CDR1 and CDR2 from the germline V gene are KGHSH and LQKENI. This CDR3 has 16 amino acids. Trimming removed 4 bases from V and 7 bases from J, with 20 bases in between.

The gene calls are TRBV15 and TRBJ2-7; D is perhaps TRBD1 (6 bases). Trimming pared 1 base from V and 0 bases from J, leaving 13 bases between. Germline CDR1 and CDR2: LNHNV and YYDKDF (reference sequence). The CDR3 contains 16 residues. CDR3 DNA: TGTGCCACCAGCAGAGTGGGGTCAGGGGCCTCCTACGAGCAGTACTTC. Translation gives CATSRVGSGASYEQYF. Supplemented by reference TRBV15 and TRBJ2-7, the full variable domain reads DAMVIQNPRYQVTQFGKPVTLSCSQTLNHNVMYWYQQKSSQAPKLLFHYYDKDFNNEADTPDNFQSRRPNTSFCFLDIRSPGLGDTAMYLCATSRVGSGASYEQYFGPGTRLTVT.

The V call is TRBV5-1, the J call TRBJ2-2; 7 bases match TRBD2. Trimming at V came to 0 bases and at J to 1 base, leaving 3 bases not matched to a gene. Germline CDR1 reads SGHRS; CDR2 reads YFSETQ. The CDR3 covers 16 residues. The CDR3 bases are TGCGCCAGCAGCTTGGCCCCGGGGGGGAACACCGGGGAGCTGTTTTTT. Amino acids: CASSLAPGGNTGELFF.

The V and J genes are TRBV6-6 and TRBJ1-2; D remains ambiguous. V was trimmed by 7 bases and J by 2 bases, leaving 11 bases between them. Germline V CDR1 and CDR2: MNHNY, SVGAGI (reference sequence). The CDR3 has 13 amino acids. CDR3 DNA: TGTGCCAGCATCCACACCTCGAACTATGGCTACACCTTC. Its translation: CASIHTSNYGYTF.

J is TRBJ1-2 and V is TRBV7-9; 7 bases match TRBD1. V lost 4 bases, J lost 8 bases, and 4 bases stayed unmatched. CDR3 length: 12 amino acids. CDR1 SEHNR and CDR2 FQNEAQ come from the germline V gene (reference sequence). The CDR3 here is CASSSRQGGYTF. The CDR3 DNA follows: TGTGCCAGCAGCTCCCGACAGGGCGGCTACACCTTC.

This rearrangement joins TRBV18 to TRBJ2-6; weak D call: TRBD1 (6 bases). Germline-derived CDR1 and CDR2 are KGHSH and LQKENI. This CDR3 has 15 amino acids. V lost 5 bases to trimming and J lost 1 base, with 9 bases between them. The CDR3 nucleotides are TGTGCCAGCTCATACAGGGATTCTGGGGCCAACGTCCTGACTTTC. This encodes CASSYRDSGANVLTF. The full variable domain, with the rest looked up from reference TRBV18 and TRBJ2-6, is NAGVMQNPRHLVRRRGQEARLRCSPMKGHSHVYWYRQLPEEGLKFMVYLQKENIIDESGMPKERFSAEFPKEGPSILRIQQVVRGDSAAYFCASSYRDSGANVLTFGAGSRLTVL.

This clone was found once. This chain links TRBV4-3 with TRBJ1-6, with D possibly matching TRBD1 (5 bases). V was cut by 0 bases and J by 6 bases, with 6 bases left in between. Germline values: CDR1 LGHNA, CDR2 YSLEER. The CDR3 loop spans 14 amino acids. CDR3 DNA sequence: TGCGCCAGCAGCCAAGACAGGGCTAATTCACCCCTCCACTTT. It translates to CASSQDRANSPLHF.

The chain recombines TRBV19 with TRBJ1-4; D might be TRBD1 (5 bases). Per the germline V gene, CDR1 is LNHDA and CDR2 is SQIVND (reference sequence). The length of the CDR3 is 15 residues. V was pared by 5 bases and J by 2 bases, with 12 bases between. The CDR3 region has the DNA TGTGCCAGTAGTCCCCGGGGGACTACTAATGAAAAACTGTTTTTT. Residues: CASSPRGTTNEKLFF. The full variable domain, its missing parts supplied by reference TRBV19 and TRBJ1-4, is DGGITQSPKYLFRKEGQNVTLSCEQNLNHDAMYWYRQDPGQGLRLIYYSQIVNDFQKGDIAEGYSVSREKKESFPLTVTSAQKNPTAFYLCASSPRGTTNEKLFFGSGTQLSVL.

This chain connects TRBV5-1 to TRBJ2-1, with 9 bases aligning to TRBD2. Unmatched junction bases numbered 17, after V lost 4 bases and J lost 3 bases. The germline CDR1 and CDR2 sequences are SGHRS and YFSETQ. The CDR3 runs to 19 residues. The CDR3 loop reads CASSPWVAGDNGRYNEQFF. The CDR3 DNA sequence: TGCGCCAGCAGCCCCTGGGTAGCGGGGGATAACGGACGCTACAATGAGCAGTTCTTC.

The chain couples TRBV7-8 to TRBJ1-1; 8 nucleotides agree with TRBD1. From germline, CDR1 is SGHVS and CDR2 FQNEAQ. This CDR3 comprises 17 residues. The V gene end was trimmed by 1 base and the J gene end by 1 base; junction bases not matched to a gene: 8. The CDR3 loop reads CASSLVIQGATNTEAFF. Written as DNA, the CDR3 is TGTGCCAGCAGCTTAGTAATTCAGGGGGCCACGAACACTGAAGCTTTCTTT.

The chain joins TRBV5-1 to TRBJ1-1; the D is unclear. The germline V and J ends were trimmed by 4 bases and 7 bases, with 11 bases remaining between them. The CDR3 runs 12 residues. Germline assignment: CDR1 SGHRS and CDR2 YFSETQ. CDR3 nucleotides: TGCGCCAGCAGCCAACCGGGAGTTGAAGCTTTCTTT. Its protein is CASSQPGVEAFF.

The CDR3 region has the DNA TGTGCCAGCAGCCGCGGGACAGGGCAGACAGAGACCCAGTACTTC. It codes for CASSRGTGQTETQYF. The chain combines TRBV7-9 with TRBJ2-5; the match to TRBD1 covers 9 bases. Trimming cost V 5 bases and J 4 bases; bases outside gene matches: 8. The CDR3 is 15 residues long. Germline V gene lookup returns CDR1 SEHNR and CDR2 FQNEAQ (reference sequence).

This sequence joins TRBV2 and TRBJ2-2; maybe TRBD1 (5 bases). The CDR3 is 14 residues long. V was shortened by 2 bases and J by 2 bases, with 6 bases between the two germline ends. Germline V CDR1 and CDR2: SNHLY, FYNNEI. The DNA for the CDR3 is TGTGCCAGCAGTGAAAGGACAAACACCGGGGAGCTGTTTTTT. Translated: CASSERTNTGELFF. Full variable domain (remainder filled in from reference TRBV2 and TRBJ2-2): EPEVTQTPSHQVTQMGQEVILRCVPISNHLYFYWYRQILGQKVEFLVSFYNNEISEKSEIFDDQFSVERPDGSNFTLKIRSTKLEDSAMYFCASSERTNTGELFFGEGSRLTVL.

The CDR3 nucleotides are TGTGCCAGTAGACAAACAGGGATCTATGGCTACACCTTC. Translation gives CASRQTGIYGYTF. The chain employs TRBV19 and TRBJ1-2; perhaps TRBD1 as D (6 bases). V dropped 6 bases and J dropped 4 bases, with 12 bases sitting between them. The CDR3 spans 13 residues. The germline V gene has CDR1 LNHDA and CDR2 SQIVND (reference sequence).

The chain couples TRBV10-2 to TRBJ1-2; TRBD1 might be the D (5 bases). Germline CDR1 is WSHSY and CDR2 is SAAADI. This CDR3 comprises 15 residues. The V end was cut by 0 bases, the J end by 8 bases, with 16 bases between. The CDR3 nucleotides read TGCGCCAGCAGTGAGTCCAATACGGGGACTTACGGCTACACCTTC. Its translation: CASSESNTGTYGYTF.

The chain uses TRBV9 and TRBJ1-1; TRBD1 is a possible D gene (6 bases). CDR1 is SGDLS and CDR2 is YYNGEE in the germline V gene. V was shortened by 2 bases and J by 10 bases, with 18 bases between the two germline ends. CDR3 length equals 14 residues. The CDR3 coding sequence is TGTGCCAGCAGCGTCAGGGGTCAGGGGAGGGGAGCTTTCTTT. It encodes CASSVRGQGRGAFF.

In regard to this clone: Other DNA sequences in this specimen translate into the identical CDR3. The rearrangement joins TRBV9 to TRBJ1-2; 7 bases map to TRBD1. Germline V gene sequence: CDR1 SGDLS, CDR2 YYNGEE. This CDR3 comprises 12 residues. Losses at the gene ends were 3 bases for V and 5 bases for J; bases not matched to a gene: 1. The CDR3 region is CASSAGGYGYTF. In nucleotides, the CDR3 is TGTGCCAGCAGCGCAGGGGGATATGGCTACACCTTC.

In this sample, this clone turned up a few times. The chain uses TRBV6-5 and TRBJ1-5; possible D gene TRBD1, 5 bases. Trimming cost V 8 bases and J 0 bases, with 8 bases left between them. Germline loops: CDR1 MNHEY, CDR2 SVGAGI. The CDR3 covers 13 residues. In DNA form, the CDR3 reads TGTGCCAGCCGACAGAATAGCAATCAGCCCCAGCATTTT. Translation: CASRQNSNQPQHF.

In the case of this clone: The junction shows a germline mismatch at one end, possibly a read error. The gene calls are TRBV6-5 and TRBJ2-1, with 8 positions matching TRBD2. From germline, CDR1 is MNHEY and CDR2 SVGAGI. The CDR3 has 15 residues. CDR3 sequence (DNA): TGTGCCAGCAGTTCCGGGACTAGGGCCTATAATGAGCAGTTCTTC. Its protein product is CASSSGTRAYNEQFF.

The rearrangement uses TRBV27 and TRBJ2-7; the D gene is possibly TRBD1 (5 bases). The germline V and J ends were trimmed by 7 bases and 0 bases, with 13 bases remaining between them. Germline CDR1 MNHEY, CDR2 SMNVEV (reference sequence). This CDR3 has 14 amino acids. The CDR3 here is CASKLLGPSYEQYF. The CDR3 nucleotides read TGTGCCAGCAAGTTGTTGGGGCCCTCCTACGAGCAGTACTTC.

V gene TRBV2 combines with J gene TRBJ2-5; D is perhaps TRBD2 (5 bases). This CDR3 is 11 amino acids long. The V gene lost 7 bases and the J gene lost 4 bases, with 7 bases spanning the gap. Germline loops: CDR1 SNHLY, CDR2 FYNNEI. CDR3 amino acids: CASTEGETQYF. In DNA, the CDR3 is TGTGCCAGCACCGAGGGAGAGACCCAGTACTTC.

This chain connects TRBV5-6 to TRBJ1-5; D is possibly TRBD1 (6 bases). The CDR3 sequence is 17 residues long. CDR1 is SGHDT, CDR2 YYEEEE, per germline. Trimming pared 3 bases from V and 3 bases from J, leaving 19 bases between. This CDR3 is CASSSSPTGRDNQPQHF. CDR3 DNA sequence: TGTGCCAGCAGCTCCTCCCCTACAGGGAGGGACAATCAGCCCCAGCATTTT.

The genes are TRBV14 and TRBJ2-7, with 9 bases fitting TRBD1. After removal of 3 bases from V and 6 bases from J, the junction contained 12 bases not matched to a gene. The CDR3 runs 16 residues. From germline, CDR1 is SGHDN and CDR2 FVKESK. The CDR3 bases are TGTGCCAGCAGCCATCTACCGGGACAGGGTACGAGCGAGCAGTACTTC. As protein: CASSHLPGQGTSEQYF.

The chain has TRBV12-5 and TRBJ2-1; no clear D gene. Trimming stripped 6 bases from V and 6 bases from J, with 12 bases between. Germline loops: CDR1 LGHNT, CDR2 FRNRAP. This CDR3 comprises 13 residues. The CDR3 DNA is TGTGCTAGTGGCGTAGATCTAAGCAATGAGCAGTTCTTC. Encoded protein: CASGVDLSNEQFF.

The V gene is TRBV18, the J gene TRBJ2-2, with 10 nucleotides matching TRBD1. Germline V gene data show CDR1 as KGHSH and CDR2 as LQKENI. The CDR3 totals 15 residues. The V gene end was trimmed by 4 bases and the J gene end by 4 bases; junction bases not matched to a gene: 3. The CDR3 sequence is CASSRDRGATGELFF. CDR3 coding DNA: TGTGCCAGCTCACGGGACAGGGGTGCCACCGGGGAGCTGTTTTTT.

The chain recombines TRBV2 with TRBJ1-6; no reliable D call. Germline assignment: CDR1 SNHLY and CDR2 FYNNEI. This CDR3 is built from 15 residues. V lost 2 bases and J lost 7, with 12 bases in between. The CDR3 reads CASSETASVNSPLHF. In DNA form, the CDR3 reads TGTGCCAGCAGTGAAACCGCGAGCGTAAATTCACCCCTCCACTTT.

This clone was recorded once. The chain is built from TRBV6-6 and TRBJ2-7; D perhaps matches TRBD1 (6 bases). Per germline, CDR1 MNHNY and CDR2 SVGAGI (reference sequence). The CDR3 contains 13 residues. With 6 bases removed from V and 9 bases from J, the gap between germline ends came to 18 bases. The CDR3 reads CASRNTGLGGQYF. For the CDR3, the DNA is TGTGCCAGCAGAAACACAGGGTTAGGAGGGCAGTACTTC.